This TCR beta chain is drawn from a study of blood T cell repertoires in COVID-19. Whole-study context: Both acute and convalescent COVID-19 samples were obtained from the United States, Italy and Spain.

Germline V gene sequence: CDR1 SGHTA, CDR2 FQGTGA. Trimming took off 1 base at V and 7 bases at J, with 14 bases between the two ends. This CDR3 comprises 15 residues. This clone occurred once. Original analysis: Reference gene primers were amplified, and this amplification served to estimate nucleated cell counts. Generated by immunoSEQ multiplex PCR, the TCRdb table keeps only in-frame clones and is missing some. The DNA gave D and trimming, while V, J and clone size come from that table. The table includes about 110,000 clones, approximately 87% detected once. This sequence originates from a woman in her sixties or seventies with acute or convalescent COVID-19. V usage is TRBV7-3 and J usage is TRBJ2-1; D ambiguous. Source material: peripheral blood. CDR3 protein: CASSLILSSVNEQFF. Written as DNA, the CDR3 is TGTGCCAGCAGCTTAATTCTGTCCTCGGTGAATGAGCAGTTCTTC.